The next 26 T cell receptor beta chains were all read from a single sample in a study of T cells expressing NK-cell markers. Using the 5' RACE reads, TCRdb records one entry per CDR3 protein without DNA. The sample table includes some 390,000 distinct CDR3 sequences. Sequencing was carried out using blood T cells: a sorted CD56 or NKG2C T cell subset, CD4+ or CD8+ T cells, or bulk PBMC T cells (not recorded which). The receptor set was obtained from a woman between 50 and 59 years old in good health.

The chain carries TRBV21-1 and TRBJ2-2; lacking DNA, the TRBD1 call made by TCRdb goes unchecked. TRBV21-1 represents a pseudogene. The CDR3 contains 15 residues. This CDR3 is CASGGTGIETGELFF.

V is TRBV7-9 and J is TRBJ2-1; TCRdb reports TRBD1, a call that lacks DNA to check it against. Germline V gene sequence: CDR1 SEHNR, CDR2 FQNEAQ (reference sequence). CDR3 length equals 17 residues. The CDR3 protein is CASSSPGQKGSYNEQFF.

The chain employs TRBV4-1 and TRBJ2-1; TCRdb's D call of TRBD1 is untestable without DNA. The CDR3 is 15 amino acids. Germline V gene sequence: CDR1 MGHRA, CDR2 YSYEKL. CDR3 sequence: CASSQGDISYNEQFF.

The chain has TRBV10-2 and TRBJ2-3; the TCRdb call, TRBD2, lacks DNA for checking. In germline, CDR1 is WSHSY, CDR2 SAAADI. This CDR3 is 14 amino acids long. CDR3: CASSVGSVTDTQYF.

This chain connects TRBV20-1 to TRBJ1-6; there is no DNA to check the TCRdb D call of TRBD1. This CDR3 region has 14 residues. CDR1 is DFQATT, CDR2 SNEGSKA, per germline (reference sequence). The CDR3 sequence: CSAKNRDPGSPLHF.

This chain links TRBV2 with TRBJ2-5. Per the germline V gene, CDR1 is SNHLY and CDR2 is FYNNEI. The CDR3 runs to 15 residues. This CDR3 is CASSEAQTLGETQYF. The full variable domain, with the rest looked up from reference TRBV2 and TRBJ2-5, is EPEVTQTPSHQVTQMGQEVILRCVPISNHLYFYWYRQILGQKVEFLVSFYNNEISEKSEIFDDQFSVERPDGSNFTLKIRSTKLEDSAMYFCASSEAQTLGETQYFGPGTRLLVL.

V is TRBV14 and J is TRBJ2-5. The CDR3 contains 17 residues. CDR1 and CDR2 from the germline V gene are SGHDN and FVKESK. The CDR3 reads CASSQERRLLDSETQYF.

The gene calls are TRBV29-1 and TRBJ2-3; there is no DNA to check the TCRdb D call of TRBD1. From germline, CDR1 is SQVTM and CDR2 ANQGSEA. CDR3 length equals 12 residues. This chain's CDR3 is CSFGQGADTQYF.

The chain recombines TRBV20-1 with TRBJ2-3; TCRdb proposes TRBD2, but this gene call is untestable without DNA. The germline gives CDR1 DFQATT, CDR2 SNEGSKA (reference sequence). CDR3 size: 16 residues. The CDR3 spells CSARGQREGRADTQYF.

The CDR3: CASREGGKGVFF. The J gene is TRBJ1-1, the V gene TRBV28; TCRdb calls TRBD1, which cannot be checked without DNA. The CDR3 totals 12 residues. CDR1 is MDHEN, CDR2 SYDVKM, per germline.

The CDR3 is CASIGLAGNYEQYF. The genes are TRBV10-2 and TRBJ2-7; absent DNA, TCRdb's TRBD2 call cannot be checked. Germline V gene data show CDR1 as WSHSY and CDR2 as SAAADI. CDR3 length: 14 residues.

The chain uses TRBV6-1 and TRBJ1-2; TCRdb names TRBD1, which stays unverified in the absence of DNA. CDR3 length: 15 amino acids. CDR1 and CDR2 from the germline V gene are MNHNS and SASEGT. The CDR3 protein is CASSRFGTLPYGYTF.

The chain's CDR3 is CASSWTGSSYNEQFF. The chain joins TRBV14 to TRBJ2-1. The CDR3 has 15 residues. Germline V gene lookup returns CDR1 SGHDN and CDR2 FVKESK. Drawing the rest from reference TRBV14 and TRBJ2-1, the complete variable domain is EAGVTQFPSHSVIEKGQTVTLRCDPISGHDNLYWYRRVMGKEIKFLLHFVKESKQDESGMPNNRFLAERTGGTYSTLKVQPAELEDSGVYFCASSWTGSSYNEQFFGPGTRLTVL.

This chain links TRBV2 with TRBJ2-5; TCRdb's D call, TRBD2, is unchecked because there is no DNA. This CDR3 spans 11 amino acids. Germline values: CDR1 SNHLY, CDR2 FYNNEI. CDR3: CARGPSETQYF.

The chain links TRBV5-1 to TRBJ2-1; TCRdb's assignment of TRBD2 cannot be checked, as there is no DNA. The V gene's germline CDR1 is SGHRS and CDR2 YFSETQ. This CDR3 comprises 16 residues. This CDR3 is CASSSGSLSSYNEQFF.

The V and J genes are TRBV3-1 and TRBJ2-7; TCRdb indicates TRBD1, and absent DNA this call remains unverified. CDR1 and CDR2 (germline): LGHDT, YNNKEL (reference sequence). This CDR3 is built from 13 residues. Here the CDR3 reads CASSQGSQGEQYF.

The rearrangement links TRBV5-5 to TRBJ2-5. The length of the CDR3 is 14 residues. Germline V CDR1 and CDR2: SGHKS, YYEKEE (reference sequence). CDR3 sequence reads: CASSLDPSTETQYF. The full variable domain, with the rest looked up from reference TRBV5-5 and TRBJ2-5, is DAGVTQSPTHLIKTRGQQVTLRCSPISGHKSVSWYQQVLGQGPQFIFQYYEKEERGRGNFPDRFSARQFPNYSSELNVNALLLGDSALYLCASSLDPSTETQYFGPGTRLLVL.

The chain couples TRBV20-1 to TRBJ2-3. The CDR3 length is 11 residues. Looked up from germline, CDR1 is DFQATT and CDR2 is SNEGSKA (reference sequence). CDR3 protein: CILVWRDTQYF.

This sequence joins TRBV7-3 and TRBJ2-2; no DNA is available, so the TRBD2 call from TCRdb remains unchecked. Looked up from germline, CDR1 is SGHTA and CDR2 is FQGTGA. There are 19 residues in the CDR3. CDR3 loop: CASSLVRGTREGNTGELFF. Using reference TRBV7-3 and TRBJ2-2 for the parts outside the CDR3, the full variable domain is GAGVSQTPSNKVTEKGKYVELRCDPISGHTALYWYRQSLGQGPEFLIYFQGTGAADDSGLPNDRFFAVRPEGSVSTLKIQRTERGDSAVYLCASSLVRGTREGNTGELFFGEGSRLTVL.

The V and J genes are TRBV6-5 and TRBJ2-7; there is no DNA to check the TCRdb D call of TRBD1. The germline V gene encodes CDR1 MNHEY and CDR2 SVGAGI. The CDR3 contains 16 residues. The CDR3 spells CASSKGAVFPSYEQYF.

The rearrangement uses TRBV25-1 and TRBJ1-1; TCRdb names TRBD1, which stays unverified in the absence of DNA. Germline loops: CDR1 MGHDK, CDR2 SYGVNS. This CDR3 has 13 amino acids. CDR3: CASSGVGGTEAFF.

This chain connects TRBV30 to TRBJ2-6. This CDR3 contains 14 residues. CDR1 and CDR2 (germline): GTSNPN, SVGIG (reference sequence). The CDR3 protein is CAWSPGPGANVLTF.

This chain links TRBV9 with TRBJ2-7. There are 13 residues in the CDR3. Germline loops: CDR1 SGDLS, CDR2 YYNGEE. The CDR3 is CASSVGGNYEQYF. Full variable domain (outside the CDR3, taken from reference TRBV9 and TRBJ2-7): DSGVTQTPKHLITATGQRVTLRCSPRSGDLSVYWYQQSLDQGLQFLIQYYNGEERAKGNILERFSAQQFPDLHSELNLSSLELGDSALYFCASSVGGNYEQYFGPGTRLTVT.

The chain uses TRBV7-2 and TRBJ1-6. CDR1 SGHTA and CDR2 FQGNSA come from the germline V gene. The CDR3 loop spans 14 amino acids. The CDR3 sequence: CASSLDLSNSPLHF.

The genes are TRBV19 and TRBJ2-3. Looked up from germline, CDR1 is LNHDA and CDR2 is SQIVND (reference sequence). The CDR3 length is 15 residues. CDR3 sequence: CASRATPASTDTQYF.

The J gene is TRBJ1-6, the V gene TRBV12-3 or TRBV12-4; as DNA is missing, the TRBD1 call by TCRdb cannot be tested. CDR3 length equals 16 residues. The CDR3 protein is CASSFQKTGENSPLHF.